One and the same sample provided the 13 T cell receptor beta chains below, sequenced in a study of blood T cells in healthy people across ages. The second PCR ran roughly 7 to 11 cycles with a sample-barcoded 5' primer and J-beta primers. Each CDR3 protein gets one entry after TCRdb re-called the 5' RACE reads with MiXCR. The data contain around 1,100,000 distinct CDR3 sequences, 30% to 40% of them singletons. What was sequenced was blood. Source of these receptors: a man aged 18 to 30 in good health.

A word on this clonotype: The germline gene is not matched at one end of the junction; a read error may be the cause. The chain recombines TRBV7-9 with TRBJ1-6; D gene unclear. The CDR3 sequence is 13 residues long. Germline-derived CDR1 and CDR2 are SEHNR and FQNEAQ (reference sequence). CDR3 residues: CASSAGDNSPPHF. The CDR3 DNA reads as TGTGCCAGCAGCGCTGGTGATAATTCACCCCCCCACTTT. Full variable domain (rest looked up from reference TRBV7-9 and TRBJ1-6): DTGVSQNPRHKITKRGQNVTFRCDPISEHNRLYWYRQTLGQGPEFLTYFQNEAQLEKSRLLSDRFSAERPKGSFSTLEIQRTEQGDSAMYLCASSAGDNSPPHFGNGTRLTVT.

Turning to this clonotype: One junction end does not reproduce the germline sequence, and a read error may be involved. CDR3 in DNA: TGTGCCAGTAGTTCGGAGGGTAGCAATCAGCCCCAGCATTTT. This gives the protein CASSSEGSNQPQHF. The chain links TRBV6-6 to TRBJ1-5; D not resolved. The CDR3 spans 14 residues. Germline lookup yields CDR1 MNHNY and CDR2 SVGAGI (reference sequence).

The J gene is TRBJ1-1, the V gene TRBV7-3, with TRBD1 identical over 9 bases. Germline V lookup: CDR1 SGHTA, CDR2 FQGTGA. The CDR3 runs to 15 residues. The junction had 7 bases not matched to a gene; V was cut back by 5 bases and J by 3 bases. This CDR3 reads CASSIQGAGDTEAFF. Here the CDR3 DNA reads TGTGCCAGCAGCATACAGGGGGCTGGGGACACTGAAGCTTTCTTT.

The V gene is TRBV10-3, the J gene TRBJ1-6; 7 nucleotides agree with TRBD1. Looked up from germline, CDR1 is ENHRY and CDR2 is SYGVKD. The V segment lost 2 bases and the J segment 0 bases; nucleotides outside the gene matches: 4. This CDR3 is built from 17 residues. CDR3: CAISETTGSSYNSPLHF. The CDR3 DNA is TGTGCCATCAGTGAGACGACAGGGAGCTCCTATAATTCACCCCTCCACTTT.

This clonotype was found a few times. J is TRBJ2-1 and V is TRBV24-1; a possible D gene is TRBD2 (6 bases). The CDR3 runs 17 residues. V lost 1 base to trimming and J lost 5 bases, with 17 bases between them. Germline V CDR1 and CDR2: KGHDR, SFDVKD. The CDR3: CATSDFAGSPRNNEQFF. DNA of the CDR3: TGTGCCACCAGTGATTTCGCGGGGAGCCCTAGAAACAATGAGCAGTTCTTC.

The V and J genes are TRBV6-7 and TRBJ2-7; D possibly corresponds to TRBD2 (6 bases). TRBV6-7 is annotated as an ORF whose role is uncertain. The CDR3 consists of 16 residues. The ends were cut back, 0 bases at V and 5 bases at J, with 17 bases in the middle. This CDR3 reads CASSYSMGGGLDEQYF. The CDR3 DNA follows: TGTGCCAGCAGTTACTCGATGGGGGGAGGATTGGACGAGCAGTACTTC.

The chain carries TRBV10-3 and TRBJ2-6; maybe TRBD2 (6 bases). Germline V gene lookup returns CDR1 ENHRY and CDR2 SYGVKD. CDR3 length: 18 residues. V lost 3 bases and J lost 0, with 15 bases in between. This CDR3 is CAISEHRTGDSGANVLTF. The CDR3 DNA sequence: TGTGCCATCAGTGAACACAGGACGGGAGACTCTGGGGCCAACGTCCTGACTTTC.

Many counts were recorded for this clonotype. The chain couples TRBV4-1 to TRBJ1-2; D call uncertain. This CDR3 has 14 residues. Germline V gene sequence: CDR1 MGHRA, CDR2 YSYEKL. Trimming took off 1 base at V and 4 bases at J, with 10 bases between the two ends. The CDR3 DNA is TGCGCCAGCAGCCAAGGTCAGAACTCCTATGGCTACACCTTC. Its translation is CASSQGQNSYGYTF.

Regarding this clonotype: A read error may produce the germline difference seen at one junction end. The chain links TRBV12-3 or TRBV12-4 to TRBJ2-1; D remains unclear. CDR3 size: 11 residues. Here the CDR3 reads CVSSSMGEQFF. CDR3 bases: TGTGTCAGCAGTTCTATGGGTGAGCAGTTCTTC.

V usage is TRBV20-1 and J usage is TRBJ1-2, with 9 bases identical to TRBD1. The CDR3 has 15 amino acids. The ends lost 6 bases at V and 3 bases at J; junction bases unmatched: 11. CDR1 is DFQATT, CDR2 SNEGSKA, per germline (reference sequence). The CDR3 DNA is TGCAGTGCAAAACCACTGGGACAGGGTGACTATGGCTACACCTTC. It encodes CSAKPLGQGDYGYTF.

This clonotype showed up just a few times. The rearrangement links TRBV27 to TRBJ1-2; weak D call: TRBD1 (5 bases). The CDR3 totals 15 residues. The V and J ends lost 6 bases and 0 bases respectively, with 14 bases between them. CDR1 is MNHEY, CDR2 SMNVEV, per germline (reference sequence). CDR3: CASSLRGDTNYGYTF. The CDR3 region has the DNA TGTGCCAGCAGCCTTAGGGGAGACACTAACTATGGCTACACCTTC.

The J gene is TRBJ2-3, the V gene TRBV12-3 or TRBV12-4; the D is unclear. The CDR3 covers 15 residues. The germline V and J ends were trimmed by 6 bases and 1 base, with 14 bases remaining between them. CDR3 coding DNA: TGTGCCAGCAGGGCCGGCTCAACACGCACAGATACGCAGTATTTT. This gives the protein CASRAGSTRTDTQYF.

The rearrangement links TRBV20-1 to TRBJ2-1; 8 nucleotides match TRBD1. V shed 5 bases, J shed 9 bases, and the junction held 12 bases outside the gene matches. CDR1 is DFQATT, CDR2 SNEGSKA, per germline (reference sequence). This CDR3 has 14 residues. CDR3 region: CSAPRTGLDSEQFF. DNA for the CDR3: TGCAGTGCTCCCCGGACAGGGTTGGACAGTGAGCAGTTCTTC.